A single sample gave rise to the 23 T cell receptor beta chains below, sequenced in a study of graft-versus-host responses after intestinal transplantation. Method: immunoSEQ multiplex PCR; TCRdb's copy keeps in-frame clones and lacks some. Of about 130,000 clones listed, 92% are singletons. No cognate antigen is known for these TCRs. Sequencing was performed on unstimulated CD4+ T cells sorted from spleen or lymph node cells, taken before intestinal transplant. These receptors all come from a human donor who received an intestinal transplant.

The chain joins TRBV29-1 to TRBJ2-1, with D perhaps matching TRBD1 (6 bases). V lost 4 bases and J lost 0, with 16 bases in between. Per germline, CDR1 SQVTM and CDR2 ANQGSEA. The length of the CDR3 is 16 residues. The CDR3 region has the DNA TGCAGCGTTGTGGGGGTAACAGGGATCTCCTACAATGAGCAGTTCTTC. Translating gives CSVVGVTGISYNEQFF.

On this clone itself: Other DNA sequences within the sample encode an identical CDR3. The chain recombines TRBV5-1 with TRBJ1-3, with D hard to call. The CDR3 totals 13 residues. Germline CDR1 and CDR2: SGHRS and YFSETQ. The germline V and J ends were trimmed by 0 bases and 7 bases, with 8 bases remaining between them. CDR3: CASSLGRGNTIYF. In DNA, the CDR3 is TGCGCCAGCAGCTTGGGTCGCGGGAACACCATATATTTT.

This sequence joins TRBV18 and TRBJ1-5; tentatively, D is TRBD1 (5 bases). V lost 2 bases and J lost 2, with 7 bases in between. Per germline, CDR1 KGHSH and CDR2 LQKENI. The CDR3 length is 14 residues. The DNA of the CDR3 is TGTGCCAGCTCACCAGAGGGGCGCAATCAGCCCCAGCATTTT. Its protein product is CASSPEGRNQPQHF.

The chain joins TRBV11-3 to TRBJ2-3; TRBD1 might be the D (5 bases). V shed 2 bases and J shed 12 bases, with 21 bases lying between them. This CDR3 region has 15 residues. Germline V CDR1 and CDR2: SGHNT, YENEEA. The CDR3 sequence: CASSLLREAGCSQYF. The CDR3 nucleotides read TGTGCCAGCAGCTTACTACGCGAGGCAGGGTGCTCACAGTATTTT.

V gene TRBV19 combines with J gene TRBJ1-5; possible D gene TRBD1, 5 bases. Germline CDR1 reads LNHDA; CDR2 reads SQIVND (reference sequence). The CDR3 has 14 residues. The V end was cut by 7 bases, the J end by 7 bases, with 17 bases between. The CDR3, as DNA: TGTGCCAGTACGTCCCAGGGCCTTGGACAGCCCCAGCATTTT. The encoded protein is CASTSQGLGQPQHF.

The chain is built from TRBV7-2 and TRBJ2-4, with D perhaps assigned TRBD1 or TRBD2 (5 bases each). This CDR3 comprises 14 residues. Germline lookup yields CDR1 SGHTA and CDR2 FQGNSA. V dropped 4 bases and J dropped 3 bases, with 10 bases sitting between them. In DNA form, the CDR3 reads TGTGCCAGCAGCTCCGGGACGCTCAAAAACATTCAGTACTTC. This sequence encodes CASSSGTLKNIQYF. Looking up the rest from reference TRBV7-2 and TRBJ2-4 gives the full variable domain: GAGVSQSPSNKVTEKGKDVELRCDPISGHTALYWYRQSLGQGLEFLIYFQGNSAPDKSGLPSDRFSAERTGGSVSTLTIQRTQQEDSAVYLCASSSGTLKNIQYFGAGTRLSVL.

The V gene is TRBV5-5, the J gene TRBJ2-3; D is unclear. The V and J ends lost 2 bases and 2 bases respectively, with 6 bases between them. The CDR3 contains 13 residues. CDR1 is SGHKS, CDR2 YYEKEE, per germline (reference sequence). CDR3 residues: CASSFWSTDTQYF. CDR3 nucleotides: TGTGCCAGCAGCTTTTGGTCCACAGATACGCAGTATTTT.

V usage is TRBV28 and J usage is TRBJ1-2; D ambiguous. There are 11 residues in the CDR3. The germline CDR1 and CDR2 sequences are MDHEN and SYDVKM. Trimming stripped 6 bases from V and 3 bases from J, with 5 bases between. The CDR3: CASRSDYGYTF. The CDR3 region has the DNA TGTGCCAGCAGATCCGACTATGGCTACACCTTC.

The V gene is TRBV5-1, the J gene TRBJ2-1; 9 bases are shared with TRBD2. With V trimmed by 4 bases and J by 2 bases, 7 bases remained unmatched. CDR3 length equals 16 residues. CDR1 and CDR2 (germline): SGHRS, YFSETQ. The CDR3 DNA reads TGCGCCAGCAGCCTGGAGGGACTAGCCGCCTACAATGAGCAGTTCTTC. It encodes CASSLEGLAAYNEQFF.

The V call is TRBV6-6, the J call TRBJ2-7; D assignment may be TRBD1 or TRBD2 (5 bases each). Trimming stripped 4 bases from V and 2 bases from J, with 6 bases between. This CDR3 contains 12 residues. The V gene's germline CDR1 is MNHNY and CDR2 SVGAGI (reference sequence). The CDR3 coding sequence is TGTGCCAGCAGTTTGGGGGCCTACGAGCAGTACTTC. This sequence encodes CASSLGAYEQYF.

As concerns this clone: A read error may account for a junction end that differs from germline. Other DNA sequences of this sample code for an identical CDR3. This rearrangement joins TRBV28 to TRBJ2-5; 8 bases fit TRBD2. The CDR3 is 16 residues long. CDR1 is MDHEN, CDR2 SYDVKM, per germline. The DNA of the CDR3 is TGCGCCAGCAGACTCCGGGGGGGCGGAGCCCAAGAGACCCAGTACTTC. Residues: CASRLRGGGAQETQYF.

V usage is TRBV10-3 and J usage is TRBJ2-1; tentatively, D is TRBD1 or TRBD2 (6 bases each). Germline assignment: CDR1 ENHRY and CDR2 SYGVKD. This CDR3 has 13 residues. Trimming left V 3 bases short and J 10 bases short, with 13 bases between. The CDR3, as DNA: TGTGCCATCAGTGAATTTCGGGGGCAGGAGCAGTTCTTC. This codes for CAISEFRGQEQFF.

The rearrangement uses TRBV10-1 and TRBJ2-7; 7 bases are a match to TRBD1. V dropped 8 bases and J dropped 2; count of bases not matched to a gene: 9. This CDR3 contains 14 residues. Germline loops: CDR1 WNHNN, CDR2 SYGVQD (reference sequence). The CDR3 DNA reads TGCGCCAGCTTTTTCCGGGACAGAGCCTACGAGCAGTACTTC. This gives the protein CASFFRDRAYEQYF.

This clone was recorded only once. The chain employs TRBV5-4 and TRBJ2-7; 12 nucleotides agree with TRBD1. CDR1 is SGHNT and CDR2 is YYREEE in the germline V gene (reference sequence). V lost 4 bases to trimming and J lost 4 bases; unmatched junction nucleotides: 9. This CDR3 is built from 16 residues. The CDR3 DNA reads TGTGCCAGCAGCCTACCCGGGACAGGGGGCAGGTACGAGCAGTACTTC. It encodes CASSLPGTGGRYEQYF.

J is TRBJ2-2 and V is TRBV4-1; D is perhaps TRBD1 or TRBD2 (5 bases each). Trimming shortened V by 1 base and J by 7 bases, and 16 bases separated the two germline ends. This CDR3 is built from 16 residues. Germline V lookup: CDR1 MGHRA, CDR2 YSYEKL. Written as DNA, the CDR3 is TGCGCCAGCAGCCAAGGGCTAGCCCGAGGGGTCGGGGAGCTGTTTTTT. This gives the protein CASSQGLARGVGELFF.

This clone was picked up a small number of times. The chain carries TRBV19 and TRBJ1-1, with D possibly being TRBD1 (5 bases). The germline CDR1 and CDR2 sequences are LNHDA and SQIVND (reference sequence). This CDR3 comprises 16 residues. V was trimmed by 7 bases and J by 0 bases, leaving 18 bases between them. CDR3 sequence (DNA): TGTGCCAGTATCAGGGTCCCCGGGGCTATGAACACTGAAGCTTTCTTT. This encodes CASIRVPGAMNTEAFF.

The chain combines TRBV27 with TRBJ1-5, with TRBD1 matching 9 bases. V trimming: 1 base; J trimming: 2 bases; junction bases outside the gene matches: 6. This CDR3 spans 17 amino acids. Germline loops: CDR1 MNHEY, CDR2 SMNVEV (reference sequence). The DNA for the CDR3 is TGTGCCAGCAGTTTATGGGGGGACAGGGTGGGCAATCAGCCCCAGCATTTT. This sequence encodes CASSLWGDRVGNQPQHF.

The V call is TRBV19, the J call TRBJ2-2, with D perhaps TRBD1 (7 bases). V lost 3 bases and J 5 bases, leaving 13 bases between the germline ends. Germline V gene lookup returns CDR1 LNHDA and CDR2 SQIVND (reference sequence). The CDR3 totals 15 residues. This chain's CDR3 is CASSIRAGGTGELFF. DNA for the CDR3: TGTGCCAGTAGTATTAGAGCAGGGGGGACCGGGGAGCTGTTTTTT.

The chain couples TRBV19 to TRBJ1-5; 7 bases line up with TRBD1. This CDR3 spans 15 amino acids. V shed 7 bases and J 4 bases; nucleotides not matched to a gene: 10. Germline-derived CDR1 and CDR2 are LNHDA and SQIVND (reference sequence). CDR3: CASTEAGGGNQPQHF. CDR3 bases: TGTGCCAGTACAGAGGCAGGGGGGGGAAATCAGCCCCAGCATTTT.

This clone has just one count. The CDR3 loop is CASSPMGDLSYEQYF. CDR3 sequence (DNA): TGCGCCAGCAGCCCAATGGGCGACCTCTCCTACGAGCAGTACTTC. The genes are TRBV4-1 and TRBJ2-7; no reliable D call. V was clipped by 4 bases and J by 0 bases, with 13 bases between them. The CDR3 extends over 15 amino acids. The germline CDR1 and CDR2 sequences are MGHRA and YSYEKL.

The chain combines TRBV28 with TRBJ1-6; 7 bases fit TRBD1. V was clipped by 4 bases and J by 10 bases; unmatched bases: 7. The CDR3 consists of 14 residues. The germline gives CDR1 MDHEN, CDR2 SYDVKM. Written as DNA, the CDR3 is TGTGCCAGCAGTTCCGGACAGGCCCCCTCACCCCTCCACTTT. Translated, it gives CASSSGQAPSPLHF.

This chain links TRBV10-2 with TRBJ2-1, with D possibly matching TRBD2 (6 bases). Germline assignment: CDR1 WSHSY and CDR2 SAAADI. V was shortened by 7 bases and J by 7 bases, with 17 bases between the two germline ends. This CDR3 contains 14 residues. DNA for the CDR3: TGCGCCAGCAAGAGGAGGGAAATTGGGAATGAGCAGTTCTTC. This encodes CASKRREIGNEQFF.

This rearrangement joins TRBV10-3 to TRBJ1-5; no reliable D call. CDR3 length: 14 amino acids. The V and J ends lost 2 bases and 8 bases respectively, with 13 bases between them. Germline V CDR1 and CDR2: ENHRY, SYGVKD. CDR3 nucleotides: TGTGCCATCAGTGAGCTTGGGGAAGAAAAGCCCCAGCATTTT. It codes for CAISELGEEKPQHF.